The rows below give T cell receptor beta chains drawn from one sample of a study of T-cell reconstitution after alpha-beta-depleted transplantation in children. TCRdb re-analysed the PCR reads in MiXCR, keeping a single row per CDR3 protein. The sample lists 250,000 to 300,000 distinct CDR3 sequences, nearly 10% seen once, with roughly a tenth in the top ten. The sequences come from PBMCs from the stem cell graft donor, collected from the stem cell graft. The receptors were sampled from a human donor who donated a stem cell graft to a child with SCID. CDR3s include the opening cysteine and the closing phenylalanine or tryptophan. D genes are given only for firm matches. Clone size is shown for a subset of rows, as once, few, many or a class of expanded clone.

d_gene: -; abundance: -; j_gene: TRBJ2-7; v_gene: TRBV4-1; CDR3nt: TGCGCCAGCAGCCAAGGACGGTCTACGGAGCAGTACTTC; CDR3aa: CASSQGRSTEQYF
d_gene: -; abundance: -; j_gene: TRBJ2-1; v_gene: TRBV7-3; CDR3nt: TGTGCCAGCAGCTTAACCGGAAGGCAGGGCTCCAATGAGCAGTTCTTC; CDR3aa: CASSLTGRQGSNEQFF
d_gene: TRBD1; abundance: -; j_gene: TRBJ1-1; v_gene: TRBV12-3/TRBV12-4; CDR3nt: TGTGCCAGCATTCCGACAGGGGTGAACACTGAAGCTTTCTTT; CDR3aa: CASIPTGVNTEAFF
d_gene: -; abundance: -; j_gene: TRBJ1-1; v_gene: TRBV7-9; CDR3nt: TGTGCCAGCAGCTCACCCAGTACTTCAGGGACTGAAGCTTTCTTT; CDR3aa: CASSSPSTSGTEAFF
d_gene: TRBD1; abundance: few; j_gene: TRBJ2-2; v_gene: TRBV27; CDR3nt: TGTGCCAGCAGCAAGGGACAGGGTAATCCCGGGGAGCTGTTTTTT; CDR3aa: CASSKGQGNPGELFF
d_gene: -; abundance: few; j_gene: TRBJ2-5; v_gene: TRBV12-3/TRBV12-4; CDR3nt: TGTGCCAGCAGTTCCTACCCCGCGGGCATACAAGAGACCCAGTACTTC; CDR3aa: CASSSYPAGIQETQYF
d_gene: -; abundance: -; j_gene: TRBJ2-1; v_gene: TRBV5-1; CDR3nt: TGCGCCAGCAGCTTGGATTCTGGGACGAAGAATGAGCAGTTCTTC; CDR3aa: CASSLDSGTKNEQFF
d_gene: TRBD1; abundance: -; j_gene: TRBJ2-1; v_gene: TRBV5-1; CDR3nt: TGCGCCAGCAGCCCGACAGGGGTCTACAATGAGCAGTTCTTC; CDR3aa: CASSPTGVYNEQFF
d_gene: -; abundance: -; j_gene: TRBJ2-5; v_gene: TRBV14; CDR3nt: TGTGCCAGCAGCCGGGGACTCCAGATTCTAGAGACCCAGTACTTC; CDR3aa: CASSRGLQILETQYF
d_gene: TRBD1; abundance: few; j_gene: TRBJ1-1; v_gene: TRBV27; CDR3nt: TGTGCCAGCAGTTCGAACAGGGGAGTGATGCACACTGAAGCTTTCTTT; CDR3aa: CASSSNRGVMHTEAFF
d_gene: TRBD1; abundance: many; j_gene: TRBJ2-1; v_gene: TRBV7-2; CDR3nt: TGTGCCAGCAGCCCGACAGGGTACGTCGTGAATGAGCAGTTCTTC; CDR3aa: CASSPTGYVVNEQFF
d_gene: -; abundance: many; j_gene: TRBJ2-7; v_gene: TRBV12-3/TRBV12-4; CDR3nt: TGTGCCAGCAGTTTGGGCAGACATGCAACCTCCTACGAGCAGTACTTC; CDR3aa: CASSLGRHATSYEQYF
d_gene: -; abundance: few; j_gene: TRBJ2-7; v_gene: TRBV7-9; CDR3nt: TGTGCCAGCAGTACTAAACAGGACTACGAGCAGTACTTC; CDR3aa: CASSTKQDYEQYF
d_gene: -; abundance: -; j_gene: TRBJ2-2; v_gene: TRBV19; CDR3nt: TGTGCCAGTAGTATTCTCGGCGGGGAGCTGTTTTTT; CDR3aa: CASSILGGELFF
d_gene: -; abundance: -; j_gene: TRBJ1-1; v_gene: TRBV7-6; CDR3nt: TGTGCCAGCAGCTTAGCGGTAGGAGGTAACACTGAAGCTTTCTTT; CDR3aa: CASSLAVGGNTEAFF
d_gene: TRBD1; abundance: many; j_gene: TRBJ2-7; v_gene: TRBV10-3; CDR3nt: TGTGCCATCAGTGAACAGGGGGTCTACGAGCAGTACTTC; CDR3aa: CAISEQGVYEQYF
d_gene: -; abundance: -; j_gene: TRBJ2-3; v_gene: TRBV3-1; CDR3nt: TGTGCCAGCAGCCAAGCTGGCGGGGGCTGGAATACGCAGTATTTT; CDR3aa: CASSQAGGGWNTQYF
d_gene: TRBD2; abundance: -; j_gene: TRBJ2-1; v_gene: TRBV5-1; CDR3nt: TGCGCCAGCAGCTTGGCTAGCGGGGGTTTGTCGAATGAGCAGTTCTTC; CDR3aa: CASSLASGGLSNEQFF
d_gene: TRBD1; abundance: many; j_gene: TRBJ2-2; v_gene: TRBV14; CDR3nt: TGTGCCAGCAGCGGACCCGGGACAGGGGTCACCGGGGAGCTGTTTTTT; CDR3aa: CASSGPGTGVTGELFF
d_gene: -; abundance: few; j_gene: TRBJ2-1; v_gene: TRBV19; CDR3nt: TGTGCCAGTAGTACGACAAACAACAATGAGCAGTTCTTC; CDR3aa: CASSTTNNNEQFF
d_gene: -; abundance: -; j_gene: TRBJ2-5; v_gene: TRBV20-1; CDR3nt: TGCAGTGTGCACAGAGTGGAGACCCAGTACTTC; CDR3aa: CSVHRVETQYF
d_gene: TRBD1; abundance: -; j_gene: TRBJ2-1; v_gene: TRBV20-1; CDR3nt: TGCAGTGCTAGAGGGAGGGACAGGGAGGGGAATGAGCAGTTCTTC; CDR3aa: CSARGRDREGNEQFF
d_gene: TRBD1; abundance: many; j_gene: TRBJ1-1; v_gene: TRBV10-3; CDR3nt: TGTGCCATCAGCGACAGGGGCGAGAACACTGAAGCTTTCTTT; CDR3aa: CAISDRGENTEAFF
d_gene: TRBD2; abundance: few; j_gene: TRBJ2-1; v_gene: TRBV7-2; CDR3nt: TGTGCCAGCAGCTTGCCTCTAGCGGGGGGGCTAGATGAGCAGTTCTTC; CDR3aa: CASSLPLAGGLDEQFF
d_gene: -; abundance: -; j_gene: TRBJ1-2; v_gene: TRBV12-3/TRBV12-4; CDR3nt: TGTGCCAGCAGTACCCGAACAGTGGGGAACTATGGCTACACCTTC; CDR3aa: CASSTRTVGNYGYTF
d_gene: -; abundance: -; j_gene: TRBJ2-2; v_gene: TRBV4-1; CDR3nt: TGCGCCAGCAGCCATCCGCCCGGGGAGCTGTTTTTT; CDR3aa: CASSHPPGELFF
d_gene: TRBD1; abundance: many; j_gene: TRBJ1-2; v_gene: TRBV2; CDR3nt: TGTGCCAGCAGCGTCGTCCCGGGACAGGGGATCAATGGCTACACCTTC; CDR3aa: CASSVVPGQGINGYTF
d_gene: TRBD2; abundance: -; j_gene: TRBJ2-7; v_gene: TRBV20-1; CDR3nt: TGCAGTGCTAGAGCCGATAGCGGGGGGCGTCCCTACGAGCAGTACTTC; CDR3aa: CSARADSGGRPYEQYF
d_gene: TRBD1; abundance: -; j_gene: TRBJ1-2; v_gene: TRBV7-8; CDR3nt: TGTGCCAGCAGCTCGTTAGTGGCCCAGGGGGGGAGTGGCTACACCTTC; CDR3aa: CASSSLVAQGGSGYTF
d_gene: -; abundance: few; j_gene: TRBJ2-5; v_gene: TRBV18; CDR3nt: TGTGCCAGCTCACTCTCCCGTGGGGGCGCGAGGCAAGAGACCCAGTACTTC; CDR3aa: CASSLSRGGARQETQYF
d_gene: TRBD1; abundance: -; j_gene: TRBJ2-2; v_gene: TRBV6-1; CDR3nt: TGTGCCAGCAGTGGACTCAGGACAGGGTTTAGGAGCGGGGAGCTGTTTTTT; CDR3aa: CASSGLRTGFRSGELFF
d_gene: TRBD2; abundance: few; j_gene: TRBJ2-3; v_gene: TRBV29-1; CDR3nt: TGCAGCGTTGTACTAGCGGGGGGGAGCACAGATACGCAGTATTTT; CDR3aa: CSVVLAGGSTDTQYF
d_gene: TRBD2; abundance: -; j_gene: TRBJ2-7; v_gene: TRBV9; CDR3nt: TGTGCCAGCAGCGCGGGGACTAGCGGAAACTACGAGCAGTACTTC; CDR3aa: CASSAGTSGNYEQYF
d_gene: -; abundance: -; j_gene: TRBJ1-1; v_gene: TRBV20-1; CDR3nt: TGCAGTGCTGGGGAGGGGGAATCGAACACTGAAGCTTTCTTT; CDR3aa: CSAGEGESNTEAFF
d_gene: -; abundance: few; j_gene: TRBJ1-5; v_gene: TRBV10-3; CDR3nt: TGTGCCATCAGTGAGTCGGGATTAGATCAGCCCCAGCATTTT; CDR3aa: CAISESGLDQPQHF
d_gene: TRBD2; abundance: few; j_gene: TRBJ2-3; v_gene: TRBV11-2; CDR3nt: TGTGCCAGCAGCCCTCACCGTAGCGGGGGGGCAAATACGCAGTATTTT; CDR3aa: CASSPHRSGGANTQYF
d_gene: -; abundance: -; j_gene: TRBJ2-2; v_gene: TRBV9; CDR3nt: TGTGCCAGCAGCCCTAGATCGGACACTCGGGAGCTGTTTTTT; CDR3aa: CASSPRSDTRELFF
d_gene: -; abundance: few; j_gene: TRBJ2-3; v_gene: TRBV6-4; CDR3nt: TGTGCCAGCAGTGACGGAGTTTCCACAGATACGCAGTATTTT; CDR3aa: CASSDGVSTDTQYF
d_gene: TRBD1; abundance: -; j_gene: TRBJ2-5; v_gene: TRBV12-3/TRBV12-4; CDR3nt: TGTGCCAGCAGTTTAAGAGGGGGACAGGGGGCGGGAGAGACCCAGTACTTC; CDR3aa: CASSLRGGQGAGETQYF
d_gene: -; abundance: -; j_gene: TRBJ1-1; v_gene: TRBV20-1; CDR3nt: TGCAGTGCTAGTTCGCCGGGGAACACTGAAGCTTTCTTT; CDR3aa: CSASSPGNTEAFF
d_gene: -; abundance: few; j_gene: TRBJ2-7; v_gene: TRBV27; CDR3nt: TGTGCCGCCAGCAGTTTCAGGGGTATCCACGAGCAGTACTTC; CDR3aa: CAASSFRGIHEQYF
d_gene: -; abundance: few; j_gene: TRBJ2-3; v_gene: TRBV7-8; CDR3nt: TGTGCCAGCAGCACTGACAAGTCGGCTAGCACAGATACGCAGTATTTT; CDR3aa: CASSTDKSASTDTQYF
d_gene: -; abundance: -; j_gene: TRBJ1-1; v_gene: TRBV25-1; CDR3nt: TGTGCCAGCAGTGATGGTGCGATGAGGGCTTTCTTT; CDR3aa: CASSDGAMRAFF
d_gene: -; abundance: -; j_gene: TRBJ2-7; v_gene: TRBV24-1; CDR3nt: TGTGCCACCAGTGAACCTGAGCTCCCCCCCTACGAGCAGTACTTC; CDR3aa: CATSEPELPPYEQYF
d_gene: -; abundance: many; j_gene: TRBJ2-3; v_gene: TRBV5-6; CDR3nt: TGTGCCAGCAGCTCGGACCTCACAGATACGCAGTATTTT; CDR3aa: CASSSDLTDTQYF
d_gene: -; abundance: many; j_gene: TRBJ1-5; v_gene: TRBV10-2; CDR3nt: TGCGCCAGCAGTGAGTTAGGGCAGCCCCAGCATTTT; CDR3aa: CASSELGQPQHF
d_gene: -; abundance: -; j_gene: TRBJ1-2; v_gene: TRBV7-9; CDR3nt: TGTGCCAGCAGCTTTGGTGCTAACTATGGCTACACCTTC; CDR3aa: CASSFGANYGYTF
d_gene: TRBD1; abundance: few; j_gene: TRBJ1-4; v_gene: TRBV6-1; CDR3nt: TGTGCCAGCAGTCAGGGGGCCAATTATGAAAAACTGTTTTTT; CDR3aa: CASSQGANYEKLFF
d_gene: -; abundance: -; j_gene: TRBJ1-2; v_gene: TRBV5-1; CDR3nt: TGCGCCAGCAGCGAGCAGGGGCGAGGCTACACCTTC; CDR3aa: CASSEQGRGYTF